This is a list of T cell receptor beta chains from one sample in a study of spatial heterogeneity in lung cancer. Each CDR3 protein is one row after TCRdb ran MiXCR on the 5' RACE reads. Of fewer than 7,000 distinct CDR3 sequences in the sample, over 11% are singletons; the top ten hold approximately 9.8%. The sequencing used lung tumor tissue, collected at surgery. These receptors originate from a male donor with early-stage non-small cell lung cancer. CDR3s include the opening cysteine and the closing phenylalanine or tryptophan. D genes are given only for firm matches. The size field is filled for only some rows; it gives once, few, many or a size class.

many,TRBJ2-1,TRBD2,TRBV2,TGTGCCAGCAGCGTAGCGGGAGATCCTGAGCAGTTCTTC,CASSVAGDPEQFF
once,TRBJ2-3,TRBD2,TRBV5-6,TGTGCCAGCAGCCCGTGGGGGGGTGCGCAGTATTTT,CASSPWGGAQYF
NA,TRBJ2-7,NA,TRBV11-2,TGTGCCAGCAGCTTAGAAGTGGGAGCGACCTACGAGCAGTACTTC,CASSLEVGATYEQYF
medium-sized,TRBJ1-2,NA,TRBV12-3/TRBV12-4,TGTGCCAGCCTTGGGCAGAACTATGGCTACACCTTC,CASLGQNYGYTF
many,TRBJ2-1,NA,TRBV2,TGTGCCAGCAGTGAATTCACCAATGAGCAGTTCTTC,CASSEFTNEQFF
many,TRBJ1-2,NA,TRBV9,TGTGCCAGCAGCGCTTCCGTTAACAGGGCCCTCTATGGCTACACCTTC,CASSASVNRALYGYTF
NA,TRBJ1-6,NA,TRBV20-1,TGCAGTGCTAGAGTCACAGGAACCACCTCCTATAATTCACCCCTCCACTTT,CSARVTGTTSYNSPLHF
few,TRBJ2-7,TRBD2,TRBV7-7,TGTGCCAGCAGCCTCGTAGCGGGAGGTACCTACGAGCAGTACTTC,CASSLVAGGTYEQYF
NA,TRBJ2-2,NA,TRBV14,TGTGCCAGCAGCCAGTATTACACCGGGGAGCTGTTTTTT,CASSQYYTGELFF
few,TRBJ2-7,NA,TRBV28,TGTGCCAGCAGTTACACAGGAAAATCCTACGAGCAGTACTTC,CASSYTGKSYEQYF
NA,TRBJ2-7,TRBD1,TRBV6-5,TGTGCCAGCAGCGGACAGGCGAGCTCCTACGAGCAGTACTTC,CASSGQASSYEQYF
NA,TRBJ2-1,NA,TRBV25-1,TGTGCCAGCAGCTCCTTTAGCGGTGGGTCCTACAATGAGCAGTTCTTC,CASSSFSGGSYNEQFF
many,TRBJ1-2,NA,TRBV24-1,TGTGCCACCAGTGACCCCCCGTTATTCGGGGATGGCTACACCTTC,CATSDPPLFGDGYTF
medium-sized,TRBJ1-2,TRBD1,TRBV30,TGTGCCGGGCTGACAGGGAACTATGGCTACACCTTC,CAGLTGNYGYTF
NA,TRBJ2-7,NA,TRBV28,TGTGCCAGCAGTTTAACAGGCCCCTCCTACGAGCAGTACTTC,CASSLTGPSYEQYF
many,TRBJ2-7,NA,TRBV5-6,TGTGCCAGCAGCTTGGCTGTGCACTACGAGCAGTACTTC,CASSLAVHYEQYF
medium-sized,TRBJ1-2,NA,TRBV12-3/TRBV12-4,TGTGCCAGCAGTTGGGGAGGGGGGAGCTATGGCTACACCTTC,CASSWGGGSYGYTF
medium-sized,TRBJ1-6,TRBD1,TRBV18,TGTGCCAGCTCCCCGAGGGACAGGGGTCAGCATGGGTCACCCCTCCACTTT,CASSPRDRGQHGSPLHF
medium-sized,TRBJ1-2,NA,TRBV4-1,TGCGCCAGCAGCCAATTACCCTCGGACAGAAGTAATGGCTACACCTTC,CASSQLPSDRSNGYTF
medium-sized,TRBJ2-2,NA,TRBV6-6,TGTGCCAGCAGTTACTTGACCGGGGAGCTGTTTTTT,CASSYLTGELFF
NA,TRBJ2-2,NA,TRBV6-5,TGTGCCAGCACCTCAATGGGGGTGGCACGGAACACCGGGGAGCTGTTTTTT,CASTSMGVARNTGELFF
NA,TRBJ2-3,NA,TRBV24-1,TGTGCCACCAGTGATTTGGAGGGCCGGGGCGATTTCACAGATACGCAGTATTTT,CATSDLEGRGDFTDTQYF
medium-sized,TRBJ1-5,NA,TRBV5-6,TGTGCCAGCAGCTTGACGGGGAGCAATCAGCCCCAGCATTTT,CASSLTGSNQPQHF
many,TRBJ1-1,NA,TRBV20-1,TGCAGTGTCCTGACAGTCGAAGCTTTCTTT,CSVLTVEAFF
once,TRBJ2-2,NA,TRBV12-3/TRBV12-4,TGTGCCAGCAGTTTGGTCGTGGGTTTCTCCGGGGAGCTGTTTTTT,CASSLVVGFSGELFF
medium-sized,TRBJ2-2,TRBD2,TRBV27,TGTGCCAGCAGCTTACTAGCGGGAGGAGTAACCGGGGAGCTGTTTTTT,CASSLLAGGVTGELFF